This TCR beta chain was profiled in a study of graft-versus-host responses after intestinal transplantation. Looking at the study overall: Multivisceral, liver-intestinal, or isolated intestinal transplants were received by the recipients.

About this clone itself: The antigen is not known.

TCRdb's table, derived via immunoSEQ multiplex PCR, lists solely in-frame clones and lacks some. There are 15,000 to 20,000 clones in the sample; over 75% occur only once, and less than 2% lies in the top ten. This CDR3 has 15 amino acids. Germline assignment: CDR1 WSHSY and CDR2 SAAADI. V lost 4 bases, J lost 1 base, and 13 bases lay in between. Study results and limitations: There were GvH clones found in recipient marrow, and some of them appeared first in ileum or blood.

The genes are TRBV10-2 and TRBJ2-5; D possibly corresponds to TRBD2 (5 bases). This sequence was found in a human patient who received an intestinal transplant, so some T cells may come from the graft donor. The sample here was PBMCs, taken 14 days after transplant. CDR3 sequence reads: CASSGSERTQETQYF. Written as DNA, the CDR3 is TGCGCCAGCAGTGGTTCGGAGCGGACCCAAGAGACCCAGTACTTC.